The present entry profiles one T cell receptor (beta chain) with its context. Its target is not known. The sample originates from a study of siplizumab effects on memory and regulatory T cells. Broader study findings: Poor capture below about 10^-5 frequency left most alloreactive clones unmapped to unstimulated subsets. Naive T cells were seemingly more diverse than memory cells, and major contributions to the alloresponse seemed to be made by them.

Roughly 100,000 TCR templates were assayed per sample. Here immunoSEQ multiplex PCR was the method, and the copy in TCRdb shows in-frame clones only, minus some. The table has 50,000 to 70,000 clones, approximately 96% seen once; the top ten hold about 0.091%. Sequenced material: naive CD8+ T cells sorted from blood. This clonotype originated in a human donor in good health.

CDR3 coding DNA: TGTGCCAGCAGTTACTCTGCGGACGACAATGAGCAGTTCTTC. The encoded protein is CASSYSADDNEQFF. J is TRBJ2-1 and V is TRBV6-5, with unresolved D. V was pared by 0 bases and J by 5 bases, with 8 bases between. CDR1 and CDR2 from the germline V gene are MNHEY and SVGAGI. The CDR3 totals 14 residues.